These 10 T cell receptor beta chains originate from one sample sequenced in a study of T-cell memory formation after mild COVID-19. MiXCR, applied by TCRdb to the 5' RACE reads, yields one record per CDR3 protein. The sample comprises a few hundred thousand distinct CDR3 sequences, roughly 15% of which are singletons, and 20% to 25% rests with the top ten. Input material: PBMCs or a T cell subset sorted from them (not recorded which). The receptor set was obtained from a man aged 18 to 30 who had mild COVID-19 (a few samples of this study predate the infection). Cell type and time point are not known.

In this sample, this clonotype turned up a few times. V usage is TRBV5-6 and J usage is TRBJ2-1; a possible D gene is TRBD2 (5 bases). CDR3 size: 12 residues. Germline V lookup: CDR1 SGHDT, CDR2 YYEEEE. Trimming stripped 3 bases from V and 12 bases from J, with 13 bases between. CDR3: CASSSGLGRQFF. In DNA form, the CDR3 reads TGTGCCAGCAGCTCGGGGTTAGGTAGGCAGTTCTTC.

Comments on this clonotype: With a much larger clone just one base away, this may be a read error. This chain uses TRBV5-1 with TRBJ2-7; D uncertain. Trimming removed 4 bases at V and 0 bases at J, with 8 bases between. The germline gives CDR1 SGHRS, CDR2 YFSETQ. The CDR3 runs 13 residues. Here the CDR3 reads CASSRSASYEQYF. DNA of the CDR3: TGCGCCAGCAGCAGATCAGCCTCCTACGAGCAGTACTTC.

The chain carries TRBV4-1 and TRBJ2-2; D uncertain. CDR1 is MGHRA and CDR2 is YSYEKL in the germline V gene. The V gene lost 3 bases and the J gene lost 1 base, with 9 bases spanning the gap. The CDR3 loop spans 15 amino acids. Here the CDR3 DNA reads TGCGCCAGCAGCCACAAGTACGGGAACACCGGGGAGCTGTTTTTT. It yields the protein CASSHKYGNTGELFF.

J is TRBJ2-3 and V is TRBV11-2; 10 bases map to TRBD1. The J segment lost 3 bases and the V segment lost 6 bases, leaving 6 bases of the junction unmatched. There are 15 residues in the CDR3. Germline CDR1 and CDR2: SGHAT and FQNNGV. The CDR3 here is CASRDRGLQTDTQYF. CDR3 DNA: TGTGCCAGCAGGGACAGGGGGTTACAAACAGATACGCAGTATTTT.

This clonotype was counted between two and nine times. This rearrangement joins TRBV7-9 to TRBJ2-7; 7 bases match TRBD1. Germline CDR1 is SEHNR and CDR2 is FQNEAQ (reference sequence). CDR3 size: 13 residues. V shed 5 bases, J shed 3 bases, and the junction held 4 bases outside the gene matches. The CDR3, as DNA: TGTGCCAGCAGCACTAGACAGGGCTACGAGCAGTACGTC. This translates into CASSTRQGYEQYV.

This clonotype was detected a few times. The genes are TRBV6-2 or TRBV6-3 and TRBJ2-7; TRBD2 might be the D (6 bases). CDR3 length: 13 amino acids. Looked up from germline, CDR1 is MNHEY and CDR2 is SVGEGT. V was cut by 8 bases and J by 6 bases, with 17 bases left in between. The DNA for the CDR3 is TGTGCCAGCGGGGACTCAGGGATCGGCGAGCAGTACTTC. Translation: CASGDSGIGEQYF.

This clonotype was recorded a few times. The chain has TRBV18 and TRBJ2-4; TRBD2 matches at 14 bases. The CDR3 is 16 amino acids. V lost 6 bases, J lost 7 bases, and 8 bases stayed unmatched. Germline-derived CDR1 and CDR2 are KGHSH and LQKENI. CDR3: CASSPSTSGGANIQYF. The CDR3 region has the DNA TGTGCCAGCTCGCCTTCGACTAGCGGGGGGGCGAACATTCAGTACTTC.

This clonotype was detected only a few times. The rearrangement joins TRBV5-1 to TRBJ2-5; 7 bases line up with TRBD1. Germline V CDR1 and CDR2: SGHRS, YFSETQ. The CDR3 totals 13 residues. The junction had 3 bases not matched to a gene; V was cut back by 5 bases and J by 2 bases. The CDR3 sequence is CASRGTEQETQYF. The CDR3 DNA reads as TGCGCCAGCAGGGGGACAGAACAAGAGACCCAGTACTTC. Filled out from reference TRBV5-1 and TRBJ2-5, the complete variable domain reads KAGVTQTPRYLIKTRGQQVTLSCSPISGHRSVSWYQQTPGQGLQFLFEYFSETQRNKGNFPGRFSGRQFSNSRSEMNVSTLELGDSALYLCASRGTEQETQYFGPGTRLLVL.

This clonotype was seen a handful of times. The chain links TRBV7-9 to TRBJ1-4; no clear D. Trimming removed 5 bases from V and 3 bases from J, with 7 bases in between. The CDR3 has 13 amino acids. Germline V lookup: CDR1 SEHNR, CDR2 FQNEAQ (reference sequence). In nucleotides, the CDR3 is TGTGCCAGCAGCCCCACACCTAATGAAAAACTGTTTTTT. Residues: CASSPTPNEKLFF.

The V call is TRBV6-5, the J call TRBJ2-7; 10 positions agree with TRBD1. V was pared by 6 bases and J by 5 bases, with 10 bases of the junction left unmatched. Per the germline V gene, CDR1 is MNHEY and CDR2 is SVGAGI. This CDR3 spans 15 amino acids. The CDR3, as DNA: TGTGCCAGCAGAATCGACAGGGGGCAAGGGAACGAGCAGTACTTC. Translating gives CASRIDRGQGNEQYF.